This is a list of T cell receptor beta chains from one sample in a study of blood T cell repertoires in COVID-19. Produced via immunoSEQ multiplex PCR; TCRdb's table is partial and in-frame only. The table records approximately 220,000 clones, approximately 86% of them present only once. The specimen sequenced was PBMCs or T cells enriched from blood (not recorded which). All receptors come from a woman aged 25 to 39 who had been exposed to COVID-19. CDR3s include the opening cysteine and the closing phenylalanine or tryptophan. The D gene is left open where the match is weak. Size is stated for part of the rows, as once, few or many counts, or as a class when the clone is expanded.

.	.	TRBV5-1	CASRQVAETEAFF
.	TRBD1	TRBV30	CAFTGVGNTEAFF
.	.	TRBV29-1	CSVAQGLNSPLHF
few	TRBD2	TRBV4-1	CASSQVYSGGQPGELFF
.	.	TRBV6-1	CASSENRANTEAFF
.	.	TRBV28	CASSLSDQPQHF
once	TRBD1	TRBV5-1	CASSLDGQGWDGYTF
few	.	TRBV3-1/TRBV3-2	CASSQNTGIGKNIQYF
.	.	TRBV7-2	CASSFGGGATWTQYF
.	TRBD1	TRBV5-4	CASNMDRGQGPTNEQFF
.	TRBD1	TRBV7-8	CASSPFRGTISGNTIYF
.	.	TRBV19	CASSIATGSNQPQHF
.	.	TRBV4-1	CASSQDTWNTEAFF
.	.	TRBV5-6	CASSRGTFLGVQYF
.	TRBD2	TRBV5-5	CASTIAGLDEQYF
.	TRBD2	TRBV7-9	CASSSPGLAMGITDTQYF
once	.	TRBV11-3	CASSLDPTPGGSYEQYF
.	.	TRBV11-3	CASSPAGVPYNSPLHF
.	TRBD2	TRBV6-5	CASSRAGMGNEQFF
.	.	TRBV2	CASRRTSVSYNEQFF
.	TRBD1	TRBV6-5	CASMRDRDSLNTIYF
.	TRBD1	TRBV7-2	CASSLFMMDRDGETQYF
.	.	TRBV29-1	CSVDGFGGTEAFF
few	TRBD1	TRBV13	CASSLEAGGLGYTF
.	.	TRBV4-2	CASSRTGDQPQHF
.	TRBD2	TRBV7-6	CASSLLPSGGSYEQYF
.	TRBD1	TRBV9	CASSVEGQAGSPLHF
.	TRBD1	TRBV6-5	CASSQRQGRYGYTF
once	.	TRBV19	CASLARRGPQNYGYTF
.	TRBD1	TRBV29-1	CSVEDPMTGAGYTF
.	.	TRBV5-4	CASSLPQGGLNTEAFF
.	TRBD2	TRBV9	CASSVRGREGEQYF
.	TRBD1	TRBV9	CASSVGAGGNEKLFF
.	TRBD1	TRBV2	CASKTGTEYNEQFF
once	.	TRBV19	CASSIRGGDYNSPLHF
.	.	TRBV30	CAWVPGENTEAFF
.	.	TRBV19	CASRRIRGGWTDTQYF
.	.	TRBV5-1	CASSLSGGTNDYEQYF
once	TRBD2	TRBV15	CATGLAGYNEQFF
.	TRBD1	TRBV11-3	CASSLGQSYEQYF
.	.	TRBV6-5	CASSYSTGSLSYEQYF
.	.	TRBV11-2	CASSFGGEAFF
.	TRBD1	TRBV5-6	CASSLGQGADNSPLHF
.	.	TRBV29-1	CSKGSPHTDTQYF
.	TRBD1	TRBV14	CASSQEARGLMNTEAFF
once	.	TRBV3-1/TRBV3-2	CASSPRQEYSPLHF
.	.	TRBV5-1	CASSLAFSTDTQYF
.	.	TRBV11-3	CASSSGNRRGPGTFF
.	.	TRBV12-3/TRBV12-4	CASSNTGSHGYTF
.	.	TRBV6-1	CASSDRRNTEAFF